These 18 T cell receptor beta chains were all obtained from the same sample, sequenced in a study of human T cells and chemical hapten exposure (TCRdb year 2021). This specimen's time point label, per the study, means: pre-sensitization, week 0. Sample treatment or condition, as interpreted from the label and publication: therapeutic diphenylcyclopropenone sensitization with weekly scalp DPC. The method behind the library was RACE. Reads for this sample came from a NextSeq 500. TCRdb applied fastp at Q25 and MiXCR to the public reads, then kept only in-frame beta chains. Each CDR3 protein gets just one entry, which takes the most common genes and DNA from the rows behind it. Counted in this sample were approximately 400,000 distinct CDR3 sequences; more than 4.5% of them appeared once. Jointly, the top ten make up just over 2.5% of the sample. Specimen: whole blood, collected in connection with sensitization to the hapten diphenylcyclopropenone (DPC). The receptors derive from a woman aged 45-65 years with alopecia areata. Some clones in this sample may be carry-over from other donors' samples.

V usage is TRBV19 and J usage is TRBJ2-5; no definite D call. CDR1 and CDR2 from the germline V gene are LNHDA and SQIVND (reference sequence). The CDR3 spans 12 residues. V was clipped by 5 bases and J by 2 bases, with 6 bases between them. The CDR3 bases are TGTGCCAGTAGTCCAGCACAAGAGACCCAGTACTTC. Amino acids: CASSPAQETQYF.

The chain uses TRBV5-4 and TRBJ1-6; no reliable D call. Trimming took off 0 bases at V and 8 bases at J, with 9 bases between the two ends. This CDR3 contains 14 residues. Germline V gene sequence: CDR1 SGHNT, CDR2 YYREEE (reference sequence). The CDR3 coding sequence is TGTGCCAGCAGCTTGGCGGTCGGCGATTCACCCCTCCACTTT. Amino acids: CASSLAVGDSPLHF.

The table lists this clonotype with a few counts. This chain joins TRBV3-1 and TRBJ1-2; D possibly corresponds to TRBD1 (5 bases). Trimming stripped 5 bases from V and 4 bases from J, with 14 bases between. The CDR3 has 14 residues. The germline V gene has CDR1 LGHDT and CDR2 YNNKEL (reference sequence). The CDR3 loop reads CASSSGTASYGYTF. The CDR3, as DNA: TGTGCCAGCAGCTCCGGGACCGCTAGCTATGGCTACACCTTC.

The chain recombines TRBV3-1 with TRBJ2-3; D possibly corresponds to TRBD2 (5 bases). Germline V gives CDR1 LGHDT, CDR2 YNNKEL (reference sequence). This CDR3 has 12 residues. The V end was cut by 6 bases, the J end by 4 bases, with 8 bases between. CDR3 amino acids: CASRRGPDTQYF. In nucleotides, the CDR3 is TGTGCCAGCAGACGGGGTCCAGATACGCAGTATTTT.

The chain is built from TRBV20-1 and TRBJ2-7, with D uncertain. The CDR3 sequence is 12 residues long. CDR1 is DFQATT, CDR2 SNEGSKA, per germline (reference sequence). Trimming shortened V by 0 bases and J by 4 bases, and 7 bases separated the two germline ends. CDR3 loop: CSAREFTYEQYF. CDR3 nucleotides: TGCAGTGCTAGAGAGTTCACATACGAGCAGTACTTC.

About this clonotype itself: A much bigger clone sits one base away, suggesting this may be a read error. V is TRBV10-3 and J is TRBJ2-7; TRBD2 matches 8 bases. The CDR3 runs 15 residues. V lost 6 bases, J lost 2 bases, and 9 bases stayed unmatched. The germline gives CDR1 ENHRY, CDR2 SYGVKD. The CDR3 protein is CAISPGRGDTYEQYF. In DNA form, the CDR3 reads TGTGCCATCAGCCCCGGGAGGGGCGATACCTACGAGCAGTACTTC.

The J gene is TRBJ2-1, the V gene TRBV10-3; 15 bases map to TRBD2. The V gene end was trimmed by 7 bases and the J gene end by 0 bases; junction bases not matched to a gene: 4. The CDR3 is made up of 17 amino acids. The germline V gene encodes CDR1 ENHRY and CDR2 SYGVKD. CDR3 sequence: CAITGTSGGSSYNEQFF. CDR3 coding DNA: TGTGCCATCACCGGGACTAGCGGGGGGAGCTCCTACAATGAGCAGTTCTTC.

There are a few counts of this clonotype. The rearrangement joins TRBV24-1 to TRBJ2-3; no firm D call. Germline V lookup: CDR1 KGHDR, CDR2 SFDVKD. The CDR3 has 13 residues. V was cut by 4 bases and J by 0 bases, with 4 bases left in between. The CDR3 here is CATSDRSTDTQYF. The CDR3 DNA follows: TGTGCCACCAGTGACAGAAGCACAGATACGCAGTATTTT.

This clonotype was counted at least ten times. The chain uses TRBV7-2 and TRBJ2-3; no clear D. CDR1 SGHTA and CDR2 FQGNSA come from the germline V gene. V lost 0 bases, J lost 3 bases, and 10 bases lay in between. The CDR3 has 15 amino acids. The CDR3 sequence: CASSLASRKTDTQYF. CDR3 in DNA: TGTGCCAGCAGCTTAGCGTCGCGAAAGACAGATACGCAGTATTTT.

The CDR3 protein is CASGQGLTPSLTNEKLFF. CDR3 DNA: TGTGCTAGTGGACAGGGGTTAACCCCTTCCTTGACTAATGAAAAACTGTTTTTT. The V gene is TRBV12-5, the J gene TRBJ1-4; TRBD1 aligns across 7 bases. This CDR3 region has 18 residues. Germline CDR1 and CDR2: LGHNT and FRNRAP. The junction had 15 bases not matched to a gene; V was cut back by 6 bases and J by 2 bases.

There are many counts of this clonotype. The chain couples TRBV29-1 to TRBJ2-5, with a tentative D call TRBD1 (5 bases). The CDR3 is 12 amino acids. Trimming removed 4 bases at V and 4 bases at J, with 10 bases between. The germline V gene has CDR1 SQVTM and CDR2 ANQGSEA. CDR3 nucleotide sequence: TGCAGCGTTGCGAGCGACAGAGAGACCCAGTACTTC. This translates into CSVASDRETQYF.

This clonotype turned up a few times. The chain links TRBV5-4 to TRBJ2-2; D is possibly TRBD1 (5 bases). V was trimmed by 7 bases and J by 3 bases, leaving 10 bases between them. The germline V gene encodes CDR1 SGHNT and CDR2 YYREEE (reference sequence). The CDR3 runs to 13 residues. The CDR3 sequence is CASRQWDTGELFF. Here the CDR3 DNA reads TGTGCCAGCCGACAGTGGGACACCGGGGAGCTGTTTTTT.

This clonotype was seen many times. The V gene is TRBV12-3 or TRBV12-4, the J gene TRBJ1-2; a possible D gene is TRBD1 (6 bases). This CDR3 is 13 amino acids long. Trimming stripped 5 bases from V and 4 bases from J, with 11 bases between. The CDR3 spells CASSQGMGYGYTF. The CDR3 DNA is TGTGCCAGCAGTCAGGGGATGGGCTATGGCTACACCTTC.

This clonotype was seen many times. The rearrangement joins TRBV7-6 to TRBJ2-7, with D perhaps assigned TRBD1 or TRBD2 (6 bases each). V lost 5 bases and J 2 bases, leaving 16 bases between the germline ends. CDR1 is SGHVS, CDR2 FNYEAQ, per germline. The CDR3 has 15 amino acids. CDR3 amino acids: CASSPGAAVAYEQYF. The CDR3, as DNA: TGTGCCAGCAGCCCGGGGGCAGCGGTTGCCTACGAGCAGTACTTC.

This clonotype was counted many times. The V and J genes are TRBV7-9 and TRBJ2-3; no firm D call. This CDR3 spans 13 amino acids. The V end was cut by 0 bases, the J end by 6 bases, with 7 bases between. The germline V gene encodes CDR1 SEHNR and CDR2 FQNEAQ (reference sequence). The CDR3 region has the DNA TGTGCCAGCAGCTTAGCCGAATGGGATACGCAGTATTTT. It translates to CASSLAEWDTQYF.

This clonotype turned up a few times. This sequence joins TRBV10-3 and TRBJ2-7, with 8 positions matching TRBD2. In germline, CDR1 is ENHRY, CDR2 SYGVKD. The CDR3 spans 16 residues. Germline trimming cut 5 bases from V and 2 bases from J; bases unmatched to any gene: 11. CDR3 protein: CAISSPGGRTPYEQYF. The DNA for the CDR3 is TGTGCCATCAGTTCCCCTGGCGGGAGGACCCCCTACGAGCAGTACTTC.

This clonotype has at least ten counts. The genes are TRBV10-3 and TRBJ2-5, with D perhaps matching TRBD2 (6 bases). CDR3 length: 13 amino acids. Between the trimmed V and J ends, which lost 5 bases and 5 bases, there was a span of 12 bases. Germline V gene lookup returns CDR1 ENHRY and CDR2 SYGVKD. This CDR3 reads CAISWSGGETQYF. CDR3 nucleotide sequence: TGTGCCATCAGTTGGTCCGGAGGGGAGACCCAGTACTTC.

This clonotype was seen repeatedly, ten times or more. The J gene is TRBJ2-7, the V gene TRBV5-1; D possibly corresponds to TRBD2 (5 bases). Germline V lookup: CDR1 SGHRS, CDR2 YFSETQ. This CDR3 is 14 amino acids long. V was trimmed by 1 base and J by 3 bases, leaving 11 bases between them. In DNA form, the CDR3 reads TGCGCCAGCAGCTTGTATGAGGGATTCTACGAGCAGTACTTC. Its protein product is CASSLYEGFYEQYF.